These 27 T cell receptor beta chains originate from one sample sequenced in a study of cytomegalovirus exposure and HLA in healthy donors. This PCR relied on a set of 60 Vbeta primers and 13 Jbeta primers. Method: immunoSEQ multiplex PCR; TCRdb's copy keeps in-frame clones and lacks some. The sample lists 150,000 to 200,000 clones; more than 65% were seen once. Material: PBMCs. The receptors were sampled from a young woman in good health and CMV-seronegative.

As DNA, the CDR3 is TGTGCCAGCAGCCCCACCGGCGGAACGTCCTACGAGCAGTACTTC. This codes for CASSPTGGTSYEQYF. The chain carries TRBV7-3 and TRBJ2-7; D is uncertain. The CDR3 totals 15 residues. V was clipped by 5 bases and J by 1 base, with 15 bases between them. CDR1 and CDR2 from the germline V gene are SGHTA and FQGTGA.

V usage is TRBV29-1 and J usage is TRBJ1-1; 9 bases align to TRBD1. Germline CDR1 SQVTM, CDR2 ANQGSEA. This CDR3 comprises 12 residues. Trimming at V came to 6 bases and at J to 6 bases, leaving 5 bases not matched to a gene. In DNA form, the CDR3 reads TGCAGCGTGGGGGACAGGGACCCTGAAGCTTTCTTT. Translated: CSVGDRDPEAFF.

The chain has TRBV5-1 and TRBJ1-1, with D hard to call. CDR3 length: 13 amino acids. Germline CDR1 and CDR2: SGHRS and YFSETQ. The V gene lost 5 bases and the J gene lost 2 bases, with 10 bases spanning the gap. The CDR3: CASRLERNTEAFF. The CDR3 DNA reads TGCGCCAGCAGACTTGAGAGAAACACTGAAGCTTTCTTT. The full variable domain, completed using reference TRBV5-1 and TRBJ1-1, is KAGVTQTPRYLIKTRGQQVTLSCSPISGHRSVSWYQQTPGQGLQFLFEYFSETQRNKGNFPGRFSGRQFSNSRSEMNVSTLELGDSALYLCASRLERNTEAFFGQGTRLTVV.

Details on this clone: At the DNA level, this CDR3 is encoded by other sequences in the same sample as well. The V gene is TRBV6-4, the J gene TRBJ2-3, with 7 bases aligning to TRBD2. Germline CDR1 reads MRHNA; CDR2 reads SNTAGT. V lost 3 bases, J lost 5 bases, and 5 bases stayed unmatched. CDR3 length equals 14 residues. The CDR3 here is CASSDGLAGDTQYF. The CDR3 DNA reads as TGTGCCAGCAGTGATGGGTTAGCGGGAGATACGCAGTATTTT.

This clone has more than one count but fewer than ten. The J gene is TRBJ1-3, the V gene TRBV2; 11 nucleotides match TRBD1. V was clipped by 3 bases and J by 4 bases; unmatched bases: 11. Per germline, CDR1 SNHLY and CDR2 FYNNEI. The CDR3 has 18 residues. The CDR3 nucleotides read TGTGCCAGCAGTGAGCCGGGACAGGGGGTTGGAGCGGGAAACACCATATATTTT. Its translation: CASSEPGQGVGAGNTIYF.

This chain uses TRBV5-1 with TRBJ1-3, with 10 bases aligning to TRBD1. The CDR3 is made up of 17 amino acids. The ends lost 2 bases at V and 0 bases at J; junction bases unmatched: 5. CDR1 is SGHRS and CDR2 is YFSETQ in the germline V gene. CDR3 loop: CASSFGDRGPSGNTIYF. The CDR3 coding sequence is TGCGCCAGCAGCTTCGGGGACAGGGGTCCCTCTGGAAACACCATATATTTT.

The chain uses TRBV7-9 and TRBJ2-3; 8 positions agree with TRBD2. The CDR3 length is 17 residues. Losses at the gene ends were 1 base for V and 2 bases for J; bases not matched to a gene: 8. Germline CDR1 is SEHNR and CDR2 is FQNEAQ (reference sequence). This chain's CDR3 is CASSLGELLAVTDTQYF. The CDR3 coding sequence is TGTGCCAGCAGCTTAGGAGAGTTACTAGCGGTCACAGATACGCAGTATTTT.

The CDR3: CASSLSTGASGGTQETQYF. CDR3 in DNA: TGTGCCAGCAGCTTAAGCACAGGGGCCTCGGGAGGGACCCAAGAGACCCAGTACTTC. This chain connects TRBV7-2 to TRBJ2-5; tentative D call: TRBD2 (8 bases). Deletions cut 2 bases from V and 1 base from J, with 23 bases between. CDR1 is SGHTA and CDR2 is FQGNSA in the germline V gene. The CDR3 contains 19 residues.

V gene TRBV15 combines with J gene TRBJ1-2; D is uncertain. Germline V gene sequence: CDR1 LNHNV, CDR2 YYDKDF (reference sequence). Trimming pared 0 bases from V and 5 bases from J, leaving 7 bases between. The CDR3 has 13 residues. The CDR3 DNA follows: TGTGCCACCAGCAGAGATCCAGGTTATGGCTACACCTTC. Translated, it gives CATSRDPGYGYTF.

V usage is TRBV7-7 and J usage is TRBJ2-5, with 7 bases that match TRBD2. This CDR3 region has 16 residues. Germline lookup yields CDR1 SSHAT and CDR2 FNYEAQ (reference sequence). V trimming: 5 bases; J trimming: 4 bases; junction bases outside the gene matches: 13. CDR3 sequence (DNA): TGTGCCAGCAGCCAAGGGGCTAGCGGTGTGTTAGAGACCCAGTACTTC. Protein sequence: CASSQGASGVLETQYF.

This chain connects TRBV18 to TRBJ1-1; tentative D call: TRBD1 (5 bases). The CDR3 runs 18 residues. Germline assignment: CDR1 KGHSH and CDR2 LQKENI. Between the trimmed V and J ends, which lost 0 bases and 0 bases, there was a span of 17 bases. Written as DNA, the CDR3 is TGTGCCAGCTCACCACCGGGGGGGTCTAGTATCATGAACACTGAAGCTTTCTTT. Amino acid sequence: CASSPPGGSSIMNTEAFF.

This clone was observed a few times. CDR3 coding DNA: TGCGCCAGCAGCCAAGAAGGGGTTAGGAATGAAAAACTGTTTTTT. It translates to CASSQEGVRNEKLFF. The V call is TRBV4-1, the J call TRBJ1-4; a possible D gene is TRBD1 (5 bases). The CDR3 loop spans 15 amino acids. Per the germline V gene, CDR1 is MGHRA and CDR2 is YSYEKL. Trimming took 0 bases from V and 5 from J, leaving 10 bases between them.

The gene calls are TRBV18 and TRBJ2-6, with TRBD2 identical over 10 bases. Germline assignment: CDR1 KGHSH and CDR2 LQKENI. This CDR3 contains 19 residues. The V segment lost 0 bases and the J segment 4 bases; nucleotides outside the gene matches: 9. CDR3 amino acids: CASSPPASGRASGANVLTF. DNA of the CDR3: TGTGCCAGCTCACCACCGGCCAGCGGGAGGGCCTCCGGGGCCAACGTCCTGACTTTC.

This sequence joins TRBV5-1 and TRBJ2-1; D possibly corresponds to TRBD1 (7 bases). The V and J ends lost 1 base and 10 bases respectively, with 15 bases between them. In germline, CDR1 is SGHRS, CDR2 YFSETQ. This CDR3 spans 14 amino acids. The CDR3 bases are TGCGCCAGCAGCTTGCTCGAGGGGGCGGGGGAGCAGTTCTTC. It codes for CASSLLEGAGEQFF.

The V and J genes are TRBV27 and TRBJ1-2, with 7 bases fitting TRBD1. J gave up 4 bases and V 6 bases, and 11 bases lay outside the gene matches. The length of the CDR3 is 15 residues. The germline gives CDR1 MNHEY, CDR2 SMNVEV (reference sequence). For the CDR3, the DNA is TGTGCCAGCAGAGATTTAGGGGGCCCTGTCTATGGCTACACCTTC. Its protein is CASRDLGGPVYGYTF.

Regarding this clone: A read error may account for a junction end that differs from germline. This rearrangement joins TRBV11-1 to TRBJ1-2; possibly TRBD1 for D (5 bases). Looked up from germline, CDR1 is SGHAT and CDR2 is FQDESV (reference sequence). The CDR3 runs to 15 residues. The CDR3 sequence is CASSLSGGRDYGYAF. The CDR3 region has the DNA TGTGCCAGCAGCTTATCCGGCGGCAGGGACTATGGCTACGCCTTC. Together with reference TRBV11-1 and TRBJ1-2, the CDR3 gives the full variable domain: EAEVAQSPRYKITEKSQAVAFWCDPISGHATLYWYRQILGQGPELLVQFQDESVVDDSQLPKDRFSAERLKGVDSTLKIQPAELGDSAMYLCASSLSGGRDYGYAFGSGTRLTVV.

This clone was detected only a few times. Germline and junction disagree at one end, which may indicate a read error. V and J are TRBV5-6 and TRBJ2-1, with 9 bases matching TRBD1. The CDR3 is 13 residues long. Germline-derived CDR1 and CDR2 are SGHDT and YYEEEE. The CDR3 region is CASSLLVGDRGVF. In nucleotides, the CDR3 is TGTGCCAGCAGCTTGCTTGTCGGCGACAGGGGGGTCTTC.

The chain recombines TRBV7-2 with TRBJ2-1, with D perhaps TRBD2 (5 bases). V shed 4 bases and J shed 6 bases, with 19 bases lying between them. The CDR3 extends over 16 amino acids. CDR1 and CDR2 from the germline V gene are SGHTA and FQGNSA. The CDR3, as DNA: TGTGCCAGCAGCTACTACCGTGGTAGCGAGGCCAATGAGCAGTTCTTC. Translated, it gives CASSYYRGSEANEQFF.

The chain joins TRBV5-5 to TRBJ2-5; the match to TRBD2 covers 8 bases. There are 15 residues in the CDR3. The junction had 9 bases not matched to a gene; V was cut back by 3 bases and J by 5 bases. Germline V gene sequence: CDR1 SGHKS, CDR2 YYEKEE (reference sequence). CDR3 residues: CASSSPGLVFETQYF. The CDR3 DNA is TGTGCCAGCAGCTCACCGGGACTAGTCTTTGAGACCCAGTACTTC. Supplemented by reference TRBV5-5 and TRBJ2-5, the full variable domain reads DAGVTQSPTHLIKTRGQQVTLRCSPISGHKSVSWYQQVLGQGPQFIFQYYEKEERGRGNFPDRFSARQFPNYSSELNVNALLLGDSALYLCASSSPGLVFETQYFGPGTRLLVL.

This chain connects TRBV7-3 to TRBJ2-2; weak D call: TRBD2 (5 bases). Deletions cut 8 bases from V and 1 base from J, with 11 bases between. The CDR3 contains 14 residues. Germline CDR1 SGHTA, CDR2 FQGTGA. The CDR3 nucleotides read TGTGCCAGCCGCTCGGCGGGGAACACCGGGGAGCTGTTTTTT. Its translation is CASRSAGNTGELFF.

This clone came up a few times. V gene TRBV4-1 combines with J gene TRBJ1-2; 9 nucleotides align to TRBD1. The germline V gene has CDR1 MGHRA and CDR2 YSYEKL. The V segment lost 4 bases and the J segment 4 bases; nucleotides outside the gene matches: 10. The CDR3 extends over 16 amino acids. The CDR3 is CASSPLGQGPTYGYTF. CDR3 DNA: TGCGCCAGCAGCCCCCTTGGACAGGGGCCTACCTATGGCTACACCTTC.

V gene TRBV9 combines with J gene TRBJ1-3; D not certain. Trimming removed 0 bases at V and 0 bases at J, with 7 bases between. This CDR3 has 15 amino acids. CDR1 and CDR2 (germline): SGDLS, YYNGEE. In nucleotides, the CDR3 is TGTGCCAGCAGCGTAGGAGGTTTCTCTGGAAACACCATATATTTT. The encoded protein is CASSVGGFSGNTIYF. Based on the CDR3 plus reference TRBV9 and TRBJ1-3, the full variable domain is DSGVTQTPKHLITATGQRVTLRCSPRSGDLSVYWYQQSLDQGLQFLIQYYNGEERAKGNILERFSAQQFPDLHSELNLSSLELGDSALYFCASSVGGFSGNTIYFGEGSWLTVV.

This chain links TRBV5-1 with TRBJ1-1; D call uncertain. CDR1 is SGHRS and CDR2 is YFSETQ in the germline V gene. V lost 0 bases and J 0 bases, leaving 6 bases between the germline ends. CDR3 length equals 14 residues. The CDR3 sequence is CASSLEIVNTEAFF. The DNA for the CDR3 is TGCGCCAGCAGCTTGGAAATAGTGAACACTGAAGCTTTCTTT.

The gene calls are TRBV5-6 and TRBJ2-1; D unclear. V dropped 1 base and J dropped 4 bases, with 6 bases sitting between them. The CDR3 sequence is 13 residues long. Germline V gene data show CDR1 as SGHDT and CDR2 as YYEEEE. The CDR3, as DNA: TGTGCCAGCAGCTTGCAACTATACAATGAGCAGTTCTTC. Its translation is CASSLQLYNEQFF.

This chain joins TRBV2 and TRBJ1-6; 8 bases agree with TRBD1. V lost 5 bases and J lost 6; bases outside the gene matches: 6. Germline V gene sequence: CDR1 SNHLY, CDR2 FYNNEI. The CDR3 is 15 amino acids. The CDR3 coding sequence is TGTGCCAGCAGTCCTACGGACAGGGTTAATTCACCCCTCCACTTT. It yields the protein CASSPTDRVNSPLHF.

The genes are TRBV27 and TRBJ2-6, with D uncertain. With 3 bases removed from V and 2 bases from J, the gap between germline ends came to 8 bases. Germline-derived CDR1 and CDR2 are MNHEY and SMNVEV (reference sequence). This CDR3 is built from 15 residues. Here the CDR3 DNA reads TGTGCCAGCAGTTTGTCGGTGACTGGGGCCAACGTCCTGACTTTC. Translating gives CASSLSVTGANVLTF.

In DNA form, the CDR3 reads TGTGCCGGTCAAACAGGGGTCGAGCAGTACTTC. Translation: CAGQTGVEQYF. The J gene is TRBJ2-7, the V gene TRBV2; TRBD1 matches at 7 bases. The CDR3 is 11 amino acids. Trimming took 11 bases from V and 6 from J; bases not matched to a gene: 7. Germline-derived CDR1 and CDR2 are SNHLY and FYNNEI.